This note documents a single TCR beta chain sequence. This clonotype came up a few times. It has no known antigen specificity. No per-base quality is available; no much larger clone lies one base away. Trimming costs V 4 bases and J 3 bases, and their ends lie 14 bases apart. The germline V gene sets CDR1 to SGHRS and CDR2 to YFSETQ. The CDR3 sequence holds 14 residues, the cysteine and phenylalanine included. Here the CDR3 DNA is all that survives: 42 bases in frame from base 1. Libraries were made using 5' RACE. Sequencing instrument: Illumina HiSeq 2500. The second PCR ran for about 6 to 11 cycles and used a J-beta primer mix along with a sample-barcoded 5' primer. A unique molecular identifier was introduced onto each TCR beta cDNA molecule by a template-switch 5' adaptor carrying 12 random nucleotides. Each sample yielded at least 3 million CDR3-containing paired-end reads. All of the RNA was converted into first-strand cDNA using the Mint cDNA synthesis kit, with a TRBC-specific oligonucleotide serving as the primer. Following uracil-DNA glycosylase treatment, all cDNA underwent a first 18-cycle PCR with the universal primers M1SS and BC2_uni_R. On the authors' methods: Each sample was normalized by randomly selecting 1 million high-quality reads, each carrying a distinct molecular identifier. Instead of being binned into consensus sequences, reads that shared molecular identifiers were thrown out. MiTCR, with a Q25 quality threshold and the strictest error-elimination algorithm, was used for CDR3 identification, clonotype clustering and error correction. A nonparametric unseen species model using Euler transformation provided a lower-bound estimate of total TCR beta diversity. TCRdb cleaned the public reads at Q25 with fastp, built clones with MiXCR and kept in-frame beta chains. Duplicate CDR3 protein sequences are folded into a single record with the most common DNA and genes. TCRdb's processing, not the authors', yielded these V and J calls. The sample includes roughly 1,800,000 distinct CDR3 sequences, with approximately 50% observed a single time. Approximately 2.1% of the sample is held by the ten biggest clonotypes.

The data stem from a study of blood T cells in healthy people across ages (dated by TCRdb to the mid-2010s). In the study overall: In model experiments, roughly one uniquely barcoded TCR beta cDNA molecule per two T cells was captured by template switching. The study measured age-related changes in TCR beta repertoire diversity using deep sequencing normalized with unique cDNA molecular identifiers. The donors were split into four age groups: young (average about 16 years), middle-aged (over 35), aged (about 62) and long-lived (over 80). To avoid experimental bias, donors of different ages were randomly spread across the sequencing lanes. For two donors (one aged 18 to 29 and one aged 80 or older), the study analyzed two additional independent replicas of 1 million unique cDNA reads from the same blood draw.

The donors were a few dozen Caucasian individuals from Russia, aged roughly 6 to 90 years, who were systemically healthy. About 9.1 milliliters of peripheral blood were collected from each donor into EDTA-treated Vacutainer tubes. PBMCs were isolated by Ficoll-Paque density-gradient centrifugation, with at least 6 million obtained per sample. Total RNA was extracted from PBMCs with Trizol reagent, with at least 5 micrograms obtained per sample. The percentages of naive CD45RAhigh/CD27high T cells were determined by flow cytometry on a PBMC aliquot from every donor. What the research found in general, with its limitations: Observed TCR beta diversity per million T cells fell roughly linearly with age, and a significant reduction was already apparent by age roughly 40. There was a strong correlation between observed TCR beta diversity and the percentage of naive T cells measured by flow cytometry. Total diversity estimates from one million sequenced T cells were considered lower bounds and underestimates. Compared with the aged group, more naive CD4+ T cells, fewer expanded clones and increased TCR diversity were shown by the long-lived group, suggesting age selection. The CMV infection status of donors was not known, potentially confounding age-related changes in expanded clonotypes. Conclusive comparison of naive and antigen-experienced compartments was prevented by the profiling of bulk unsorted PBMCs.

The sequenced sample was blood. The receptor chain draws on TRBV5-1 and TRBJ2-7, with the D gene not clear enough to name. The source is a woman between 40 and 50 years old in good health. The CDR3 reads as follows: CASSPQMRGYEQYF. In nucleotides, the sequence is TGCGCCAGCAGCCCACAGATGCGCGGCTACGAGCAGTACTTC.